This T cell receptor (beta chain) was identified during a study of cytotoxic CD8 clonotypes in ibrutinib-treated CLL. Assay used: immunoSEQ multiplex PCR; TCRdb lists only in-frame clones, some missing. The table lists about 130,000 clones, roughly three quarters of them singletons. V trimming: 1 base; J trimming: 5 bases; junction bases outside the gene matches: 8. CDR3 length: 15 amino acids. Germline CDR1 is SGDLS and CDR2 is YYNGEE. The chain recombines TRBV9 with TRBJ2-7; 8 bases fit TRBD2. Sample: PBMCs, taken after 12 months of ibrutinib treatment. The sequence was collected from a human donor with chronic lymphocytic leukemia. The chain's CDR3 is CASSVTSGRSDEQYF. The CDR3, as DNA: TGTGCCAGCAGCGTAACCAGCGGGAGATCCGACGAGCAGTACTTC. Using reference TRBV9 and TRBJ2-7 for the parts outside the CDR3, the full variable domain is DSGVTQTPKHLITATGQRVTLRCSPRSGDLSVYWYQQSLDQGLQFLIQYYNGEERAKGNILERFSAQQFPDLHSELNLSSLELGDSALYFCASSVTSGRSDEQYFGPGTRLTVT.